The next 29 T cell receptor beta chains were all read from a single sample in a study of shared clonotypes between healthy human individuals. TCRdb's table, derived via immunoSEQ multiplex PCR, lists solely in-frame clones and lacks some. The table includes millions of clones, more than 85% detected once. The sample consisted of naive CD4+ T cells from PBMCs. Subset given: CD45RA+ positively selected. Every receptor here comes from a man between 18 and 29 years old in good health. Some clones in this sample may be carry-over from other donors' samples.

V usage is TRBV7-2 and J usage is TRBJ2-2; weak D call: TRBD2 (6 bases). The ends were cut back, 2 bases at V and 0 bases at J, with 10 bases in the middle. Germline V lookup: CDR1 SGHTA, CDR2 FQGNSA. The CDR3 is 16 amino acids. The CDR3 sequence: CASSLFQRANTGELFF. CDR3 coding DNA: TGTGCCAGCAGCTTATTCCAGCGGGCGAACACCGGGGAGCTGTTTTTT.

The V call is TRBV18, the J call TRBJ2-5; D gene ambiguous. Trimming pared 1 base from V and 4 bases from J, leaving 10 bases between. The germline V gene encodes CDR1 KGHSH and CDR2 LQKENI. The CDR3 length is 14 residues. The CDR3: CASSPLNSLETQYF. The CDR3 DNA reads as TGTGCCAGCTCACCACTGAACAGTCTAGAGACCCAGTACTTC.

This chain connects TRBV7-2 to TRBJ2-2; no clear D. Germline loops: CDR1 SGHTA, CDR2 FQGNSA. The CDR3 consists of 14 residues. Trimming cost V 5 bases and J 5 bases, with 12 bases left between them. Here the CDR3 reads CASSPPVRTGELFF. CDR3 nucleotides: TGTGCCAGCAGCCCCCCGGTCAGAACCGGGGAGCTGTTTTTT.

The chain joins TRBV28 to TRBJ2-5, with 16 bases that match TRBD2. The length of the CDR3 is 20 residues. The trim removed 5 bases at V and 4 bases at J, leaving 16 bases unmatched. CDR1 and CDR2 (germline): MDHEN, SYDVKM. In DNA form, the CDR3 reads TGTGCCAGCAGTCTACGACCCGGGACTAGCGGGAGGGCAGGTACAGAGACCCAGTACTTC. Its translation: CASSLRPGTSGRAGTETQYF.

The chain has TRBV7-9 and TRBJ1-5; D is possibly TRBD1 (6 bases). Germline values: CDR1 SEHNR, CDR2 FQNEAQ (reference sequence). CDR3 length: 14 residues. Deletions cut 5 bases from V and 4 bases from J, with 12 bases between. The DNA for the CDR3 is TGTGCCAGCAGCCCGGACAGTGTTAATCAGCCCCAGCATTTT. Its protein is CASSPDSVNQPQHF. Variable domain in full (rest from reference TRBV7-9 and TRBJ1-5): DTGVSQNPRHKITKRGQNVTFRCDPISEHNRLYWYRQTLGQGPEFLTYFQNEAQLEKSRLLSDRFSAERPKGSFSTLEIQRTEQGDSAMYLCASSPDSVNQPQHFGDGTRLSIL.

The genes are TRBV11-3 and TRBJ2-7, with D perhaps TRBD1 (5 bases). V lost 0 bases and J 2 bases, leaving 11 bases between the germline ends. The CDR3 has 15 amino acids. The V gene's germline CDR1 is SGHNT and CDR2 YENEEA. The chain's CDR3 is CASSLDSGSPYEQYF. In DNA, the CDR3 is TGTGCCAGCAGCTTAGATTCAGGGTCTCCCTACGAGCAGTACTTC. The whole variable domain, remainder taken from reference TRBV11-3 and TRBJ2-7, is EAGVVQSPRYKIIEKKQPVAFWCNPISGHNTLYWYLQNLGQGPELLIRYENEEAVDDSQLPKDRFSAERLKGVDSTLKIQPAELGDSAVYLCASSLDSGSPYEQYFGPGTRLTVT.

The chain has TRBV5-1 and TRBJ1-1, with D uncertain. CDR3 length equals 16 residues. The V end was cut by 1 base, the J end by 0 bases, with 13 bases between. Germline V gives CDR1 SGHRS, CDR2 YFSETQ. The CDR3 nucleotides are TGCGCCAGCAGCTTGCTTGGACCTAGCATGAACACTGAAGCTTTCTTT. It is translated as CASSLLGPSMNTEAFF.

This clone was observed once. The chain combines TRBV5-1 with TRBJ2-7; no definite D call. Germline V gives CDR1 SGHRS, CDR2 YFSETQ. The CDR3 loop spans 14 amino acids. Between the trimmed V and J ends, which lost 0 bases and 0 bases, there was a span of 7 bases. CDR3 DNA: TGCGCCAGCAGCTTGGGGGCCTACTCCTACGAGCAGTACTTC. Encoded protein: CASSLGAYSYEQYF.

The genes are TRBV19 and TRBJ2-3; D is undetermined. Germline loops: CDR1 LNHDA, CDR2 SQIVND (reference sequence). The ends were cut back, 1 base at V and 6 bases at J, with 14 bases in the middle. The CDR3 is 15 residues long. The CDR3 coding sequence is TGTGCCAGTAGTATAGGAAACTCTTATCGGGATACGCAGTATTTT. This codes for CASSIGNSYRDTQYF.

V gene TRBV5-3 combines with J gene TRBJ2-7; D is unresolved. TRBV5-3 is reported as an ORF; its role is uncertain. The CDR3 sequence is 14 residues long. V was trimmed by 4 bases and J by 0 bases, leaving 11 bases between them. CDR3 DNA: TGTGCCAGAAGCCTTCGGACCAACTCCTACGAGCAGTACTTC. It yields the protein CARSLRTNSYEQYF.

Turning to this clone: Other DNA sequences in the sample encode the same CDR3. The gene calls are TRBV5-1 and TRBJ1-1; D perhaps matches TRBD1 (5 bases). The ends were cut back, 0 bases at V and 2 bases at J, with 11 bases in the middle. This CDR3 spans 15 amino acids. Germline lookup yields CDR1 SGHRS and CDR2 YFSETQ. For the CDR3, the DNA is TGCGCCAGCAGCTTGGGGGGGACGGCTAACACTGAAGCTTTCTTT. This codes for CASSLGGTANTEAFF.

This sequence joins TRBV6-1 and TRBJ2-7; weak D call: TRBD2 (5 bases). The V end was cut by 6 bases, the J end by 2 bases, with 14 bases between. The CDR3 sequence is 14 residues long. Germline-derived CDR1 and CDR2 are MNHNS and SASEGT. The CDR3 nucleotides are TGTGCCAGCAGGACACACACGGGGACCTACGAGCAGTACTTC. Amino acid sequence: CASRTHTGTYEQYF.

About this clone itself: The sample contains more than one DNA sequence encoding this CDR3. The rearrangement links TRBV6-6 to TRBJ2-7; the D is unclear. The CDR3 contains 14 residues. The V end was cut by 0 bases, the J end by 1 base, with 7 bases between. The germline gives CDR1 MNHNY, CDR2 SVGAGI (reference sequence). Here the CDR3 DNA reads TGTGCCAGCAGTTACTCGAGTGGGTCCTACGAGCAGTACTTC. Its translation: CASSYSSGSYEQYF.

This rearrangement joins TRBV5-4 to TRBJ1-1; possible D gene TRBD1, 6 bases. The CDR3 is 13 residues long. V gave up 0 bases and J gave up 4 bases, with 7 bases separating them. CDR1 is SGHNT and CDR2 is YYREEE in the germline V gene (reference sequence). This CDR3 is CASSLVQGTEAFF. Written as DNA, the CDR3 is TGTGCCAGCAGCTTGGTACAGGGCACTGAAGCTTTCTTT.

Regarding this clone: The sample has other DNA sequences that encode this CDR3 too. The V call is TRBV27, the J call TRBJ1-4, with a tentative D call TRBD1 (6 bases). CDR3 size: 14 residues. Between the trimmed V and J ends, which lost 3 bases and 5 bases, there was a span of 10 bases. Germline values: CDR1 MNHEY, CDR2 SMNVEV (reference sequence). This chain's CDR3 is CASSFQGLNEKLFF. The CDR3 nucleotides are TGTGCCAGCAGTTTTCAGGGGTTGAATGAAAAACTGTTTTTT.

This sequence joins TRBV6-6 and TRBJ2-7; 9 nucleotides match TRBD1. The V gene's germline CDR1 is MNHNY and CDR2 SVGAGI (reference sequence). With 6 bases clipped from V and 0 bases from J, the junction kept 6 bases outside the gene matches. The CDR3 runs 15 residues. The CDR3 DNA reads TGTGCCAGCAGCCCCGGGACAGGGAGCTCCTACGAGCAGTACTTC. This gives the protein CASSPGTGSSYEQYF.

The rearrangement links TRBV15 to TRBJ2-7; D not resolved. The ends were cut back, 4 bases at V and 3 bases at J, with 10 bases in the middle. Germline CDR1 and CDR2: LNHNV and YYDKDF (reference sequence). The CDR3 is 13 amino acids. The CDR3 spells CATSIDRSYEQYF. The CDR3, as DNA: TGTGCCACCAGCATAGATCGGAGCTACGAGCAGTACTTC. The whole variable domain, remainder taken from reference TRBV15 and TRBJ2-7, is DAMVIQNPRYQVTQFGKPVTLSCSQTLNHNVMYWYQQKSSQAPKLLFHYYDKDFNNEADTPDNFQSRRPNTSFCFLDIRSPGLGDTAMYLCATSIDRSYEQYFGPGTRLTVT.

The rearrangement joins TRBV7-8 to TRBJ2-1, with 10 bases fitting TRBD2. V lost 1 base to trimming and J lost 0 bases; unmatched junction nucleotides: 3. Germline lookup yields CDR1 SGHVS and CDR2 FQNEAQ. The CDR3 sequence is 17 residues long. The CDR3 DNA is TGTGCCAGCAGCTTAGTGGCTAGCGGGGGCTCCTACAATGAGCAGTTCTTC. It is translated as CASSLVASGGSYNEQFF. The variable domain in full, completed from reference TRBV7-8 and TRBJ2-1, reads GAGVSQSPRYKVAKRGQDVALRCDPISGHVSLFWYQQALGQGPEFLTYFQNEAQLDKSGLPSDRFFAERPEGSVSTLKIQRTQQEDSAVYLCASSLVASGGSYNEQFFGPGTRLTVL.

DNA for the CDR3: TGTGCCAGCAGTGAGGCGAGATCCTCTGGAAACACCATATATTTT. This encodes CASSEARSSGNTIYF. V is TRBV6-4 and J is TRBJ1-3; D gene unclear. The CDR3 runs to 15 residues. V was shortened by 3 bases and J by 0 bases, with 9 bases between the two germline ends. Germline V CDR1 and CDR2: MRHNA, SNTAGT.

This clone was picked up a small number of times. Additional DNA sequences in this sample encode the identical CDR3. Written as DNA, the CDR3 is TGTGCCAGCTCACCAAATACAGGGCGCACTGAAGCTTTCTTT. This codes for CASSPNTGRTEAFF. The chain combines TRBV18 with TRBJ1-1; perhaps TRBD1 as D (6 bases). Germline V gene sequence: CDR1 KGHSH, CDR2 LQKENI. Trimming cost V 2 bases and J 4 bases, with 11 bases left between them. CDR3 length: 14 residues. Variable domain in full (rest from reference TRBV18 and TRBJ1-1): NAGVMQNPRHLVRRRGQEARLRCSPMKGHSHVYWYRQLPEEGLKFMVYLQKENIIDESGMPKERFSAEFPKEGPSILRIQQVVRGDSAAYFCASSPNTGRTEAFFGQGTRLTVV.

The J gene is TRBJ2-5, the V gene TRBV11-3; D is unclear. The germline V and J ends were trimmed by 4 bases and 0 bases, with 9 bases remaining between them. Germline CDR1 and CDR2: SGHNT and YENEEA. The CDR3 totals 14 residues. CDR3 residues: CASSSGPNQETQYF. The DNA for the CDR3 is TGTGCCAGCAGCTCCGGACCCAACCAAGAGACCCAGTACTTC.

The gene calls are TRBV10-3 and TRBJ2-4; 7 nucleotides agree with TRBD2. CDR1 is ENHRY, CDR2 SYGVKD, per germline. The CDR3 has 16 amino acids. V was clipped by 4 bases and J by 5 bases; unmatched bases: 11. The CDR3 region is CAISVTERGPQNIQYF. In DNA form, the CDR3 reads TGTGCCATCAGTGTCACGGAGCGGGGTCCCCAAAACATTCAGTACTTC.

The chain joins TRBV29-1 to TRBJ2-7, with D possibly being TRBD1 (5 bases). The CDR3 has 14 amino acids. Germline CDR1 and CDR2: SQVTM and ANQGSEA. Trimming cost V 4 bases and J 0 bases, with 13 bases left between them. In DNA form, the CDR3 reads TGCAGCGTTGGGGGCAGCTACTCCTCCTACGAGCAGTACTTC. Translation gives CSVGGSYSSYEQYF.

The chain combines TRBV18 with TRBJ2-5; D is perhaps TRBD1 (5 bases). Trimming left V 0 bases short and J 7 bases short, with 9 bases between. Germline loops: CDR1 KGHSH, CDR2 LQKENI. The CDR3 is 13 residues long. Here the CDR3 reads CASSPPGQWTQYF. Written as DNA, the CDR3 is TGTGCCAGCTCACCACCGGGGCAGTGGACCCAGTACTTC.

This clone was detected only once. This sequence joins TRBV5-4 and TRBJ2-1; 10 bases fit TRBD2. The germline CDR1 and CDR2 sequences are SGHNT and YYREEE (reference sequence). J gave up 8 bases and V 4 bases, and 12 bases lay outside the gene matches. The CDR3 contains 16 residues. Written as DNA, the CDR3 is TGTGCCAGCAGCCACACAGCGGGAGGGCCTCAGGATGAGCAGTTCTTC. It encodes CASSHTAGGPQDEQFF. The whole variable domain, remainder taken from reference TRBV5-4 and TRBJ2-1, is ETGVTQSPTHLIKTRGQQVTLRCSSQSGHNTVSWYQQALGQGPQFIFQYYREEENGRGNFPPRFSGLQFPNYSSELNVNALELDDSALYLCASSHTAGGPQDEQFFGPGTRLTVL.

Details on this clone: This specimen includes other DNA sequences encoding the same CDR3. This chain joins TRBV6-5 and TRBJ1-1; D may be TRBD1 (6 bases). Germline V gene data show CDR1 as MNHEY and CDR2 as SVGAGI. The CDR3 loop spans 14 amino acids. V lost 2 bases, J lost 1 base, and 8 bases lay in between. The CDR3 nucleotides are TGTGCCAGCAGTTACCGCAGGGGGAACACTGAAGCTTTCTTT. It specifies CASSYRRGNTEAFF.

The chain has TRBV4-2 and TRBJ1-1, with 8 bases aligning to TRBD1. Trimming removed 4 bases from V and 0 bases from J; junction bases left unmatched: 13. CDR1 LGHNA and CDR2 YNFKEQ come from the germline V gene. This CDR3 has 18 amino acids. The CDR3, as DNA: TGTGCCAGCAGCCCAGACCGGGGGACAGGCCTCATGAACACTGAAGCTTTCTTT. Protein sequence: CASSPDRGTGLMNTEAFF.

As to this clone: Other DNA sequences within the sample encode an identical CDR3. The chain employs TRBV7-8 and TRBJ2-3; D is unresolved. The V gene's germline CDR1 is SGHVS and CDR2 FQNEAQ. The CDR3 runs to 12 residues. Deletions cut 3 bases from V and 0 bases from J, with 1 base between. The CDR3 coding sequence is TGTGCCAGCAGCTTCAGCACAGATACGCAGTATTTT. It translates to CASSFSTDTQYF. Drawing the rest from reference TRBV7-8 and TRBJ2-3, the complete variable domain is GAGVSQSPRYKVAKRGQDVALRCDPISGHVSLFWYQQALGQGPEFLTYFQNEAQLDKSGLPSDRFFAERPEGSVSTLKIQRTQQEDSAVYLCASSFSTDTQYFGPGTRLTVL.

This sequence joins TRBV5-6 and TRBJ2-3, with a weak D call TRBD2 (6 bases). Germline loops: CDR1 SGHDT, CDR2 YYEEEE. The CDR3 totals 15 residues. V was trimmed by 3 bases and J by 2 bases, leaving 13 bases between them. CDR3 bases: TGTGCCAGCAGCTCCGGCCGGGAGCACACAGATACGCAGTATTTT. Translated, it gives CASSSGREHTDTQYF.